Below are 24 T cell receptor beta chains sequenced from a single sample in a study of blood T cells in healthy people across ages. For the second PCR, which ran for about 7 to 12 cycles, a sample-barcoded 5' primer and a J-beta primer mix were used. TCRdb reanalysed the 5' RACE reads using MiXCR and keeps one entry per CDR3 protein. Of approximately 810,000 distinct CDR3 sequences listed, more than 25% were seen once; the top ten hold roughly a sixth. Input material: blood. These receptors originate from a woman older than 75 in good health.

About this clonotype: A read error may explain this, as a much larger clone is one base away. CDR3 region: CAGSLSGQDGYTF. In DNA form, the CDR3 reads TGTGCCGGCAGTTTAAGCGGACAGGACGGCTACACCTTC. This chain connects TRBV12-3 or TRBV12-4 to TRBJ1-2; 7 bases are shared with TRBD1. This CDR3 has 13 amino acids.

This clonotype showed up just a few times. With a much larger clone just one base away, this may be a read error. The gene calls are TRBV29-1 and TRBJ1-4; D not resolved. The V gene's germline CDR1 is SQVTM and CDR2 ANQGSEA. With 7 bases removed from V and 12 bases from J, the gap between germline ends came to 12 bases. The CDR3 sequence is 10 residues long. The CDR3 DNA is TGCAGCGGATACCGTGAGGAACTGTTTTTT. Translating it yields CSGYREELFF.

Ten or more counts support this clonotype. The chain joins TRBV7-2 to TRBJ1-5, with D maybe TRBD1 (6 bases). V was shortened by 5 bases and J by 1 base, with 12 bases between the two germline ends. CDR3 length: 15 residues. Germline V gives CDR1 SGHTA, CDR2 FQGNSA. This chain's CDR3 is CASSPMGGSNQPQHF. The CDR3 DNA reads as TGTGCCAGCAGCCCAATGGGGGGCAGCAATCAGCCCCAGCATTTT.

A few counts support this clonotype. The chain is built from TRBV30 and TRBJ1-2, with D possibly being TRBD1 (5 bases). Germline values: CDR1 GTSNPN, CDR2 SVGIG (reference sequence). V was trimmed by 2 bases and J by 2 bases, leaving 9 bases between them. This CDR3 spans 13 amino acids. The CDR3 sequence: CAWSSGGNYGYTF. The DNA for the CDR3 is TGTGCCTGGAGTTCGGGGGGAAACTATGGCTACACCTTC. Looking up the rest from reference TRBV30 and TRBJ1-2 gives the full variable domain: SQTIHQWPATLVQPVGSPLSLECTVEGTSNPNLYWYRQAAGRGLQLLFYSVGIGQISSEVPQNLSASRPQDRQFILSSKKLLLSDSGFYLCAWSSGGNYGYTFGSGTRLTVV.

This clonotype was recorded many times. The rearrangement joins TRBV7-2 to TRBJ2-7; 12 bases are a match to TRBD1. From germline, CDR1 is SGHTA and CDR2 FQGNSA. V shed 3 bases, J shed 2 bases, and the junction held 5 bases outside the gene matches. This CDR3 comprises 16 residues. The CDR3 DNA reads as TGTGCCAGCAGCTTTACCGGGACAGGGGGCACCTACGAGCAGTACTTC. Its translation: CASSFTGTGGTYEQYF.

The V and J genes are TRBV20-1 and TRBJ2-1; 14 bases line up with TRBD2. There are 13 residues in the CDR3. V trimming: 5 bases; J trimming: 10 bases; junction bases outside the gene matches: 4. In germline, CDR1 is DFQATT, CDR2 SNEGSKA (reference sequence). CDR3 region: CSAGWTSGGEQFF. The CDR3 coding sequence is TGCAGTGCTGGGTGGACTAGCGGGGGGGAGCAGTTCTTC.

The gene calls are TRBV7-9 and TRBJ2-5, with D possibly being TRBD2 (7 bases). The CDR3 spans 17 residues. Between the trimmed V and J ends, which lost 4 bases and 4 bases, there was a span of 22 bases. Germline CDR1 SEHNR, CDR2 FQNEAQ (reference sequence). The CDR3 spells CASSSQWGGLFRETQYF. CDR3 nucleotide sequence: TGTGCCAGCAGCTCCCAGTGGGGGGGCCTGTTTCGAGAGACCCAGTACTTC. The complete variable domain, with remaining parts taken from reference TRBV7-9 and TRBJ2-5, reads DTGVSQNPRHKITKRGQNVTFRCDPISEHNRLYWYRQTLGQGPEFLTYFQNEAQLEKSRLLSDRFSAERPKGSFSTLEIQRTEQGDSAMYLCASSSQWGGLFRETQYFGPGTRLLVL.

This clonotype was recorded a few times. The chain is built from TRBV6-5 and TRBJ1-5; 11 bases align to TRBD1. V gave up 0 bases and J gave up 6 bases; unmatched junction bases: 10. The CDR3 runs to 18 residues. Looked up from germline, CDR1 is MNHEY and CDR2 is SVGAGI. In nucleotides, the CDR3 is TGTGCCAGCAGTTACTCGAGAGGGGGGACAGGGGGGACTCAGCCCCAGCATTTT. Its protein is CASSYSRGGTGGTQPQHF.

Comments on this clonotype: A much larger clone differs from this one at a single base, so this may be a read error. The chain links TRBV6-2 or TRBV6-3 to TRBJ1-5; D uncertain. The germline V gene has CDR1 MNHEY and CDR2 SVGEGT. The CDR3 extends over 16 amino acids. The V end was cut by 0 bases, the J end by 4 bases, with 13 bases between. Written as DNA, the CDR3 is TGTGCCAGCAGTTACTCGACCCATCACGCGAATCAGCCCCAGCATTTT. Translated: CASSYSTHHANQPQHF.

This clonotype was observed a few times. The chain links TRBV6-2 or TRBV6-3 to TRBJ1-1; no definite D call. Trimming removed 1 base from V and 1 base from J, with 13 bases in between. Germline V gives CDR1 MNHEY, CDR2 SVGEGT. The CDR3 length is 16 residues. The CDR3 sequence: CASSYYPLDTNTEAFF. In nucleotides, the CDR3 is TGTGCCAGCAGTTACTACCCCCTGGATACGAACACTGAAGCTTTCTTT.

There are many counts of this clonotype. This sequence joins TRBV6-1 and TRBJ2-1; D uncertain. Germline V gene data show CDR1 as MNHNS and CDR2 as SASEGT. The CDR3 extends over 11 amino acids. Trimming shortened V by 11 bases and J by 4 bases, and 9 bases separated the two germline ends. CDR3: CAGKTYNEQFF. The DNA for the CDR3 is TGTGCCGGCAAAACATACAATGAGCAGTTCTTC.

This clonotype was recorded at least ten times. The chain recombines TRBV29-1 with TRBJ2-3, with a tentative D call TRBD1 (5 bases). This CDR3 spans 14 amino acids. Trimming took 2 bases from V and 4 from J, leaving 13 bases between them. Germline V lookup: CDR1 SQVTM, CDR2 ANQGSEA. The CDR3 nucleotides are TGCAGCGTTGAATGGGGCAGGGAACCAGATACGCAGTATTTT. It translates to CSVEWGREPDTQYF.

This clonotype has more than one count but fewer than ten. The J gene is TRBJ2-2, the V gene TRBV6-5; 16 bases fit TRBD2. The junction had 3 bases not matched to a gene; V was cut back by 2 bases and J by 6 bases. The CDR3 is made up of 17 amino acids. Germline loops: CDR1 MNHEY, CDR2 SVGAGI. The CDR3 DNA follows: TGTGCCAGCAGTTACGGGACTAGCGGGGGGGTTGCCGGGGAGCTGTTTTTT. Translated: CASSYGTSGGVAGELFF.

This clonotype was counted between two and nine times. This sequence joins TRBV14 and TRBJ2-7; 12 positions match TRBD1. V shed 2 bases, J shed 4 bases, and the junction held 18 bases outside the gene matches. From germline, CDR1 is SGHDN and CDR2 FVKESK. This CDR3 is 20 amino acids long. The chain's CDR3 is CASSQPRDRGPNRIFYEQYF. In DNA, the CDR3 is TGTGCCAGCAGCCAACCTCGGGACAGGGGGCCCAACCGAATATTTTACGAGCAGTACTTC.

This sequence joins TRBV7-3 and TRBJ2-5, with D possibly being TRBD1 (5 bases). This CDR3 is 15 amino acids long. The V gene lost 4 bases and the J gene lost 5 bases, with 17 bases spanning the gap. CDR1 is SGHTA, CDR2 FQGTGA, per germline. CDR3 sequence reads: CASSWNVGAGETQYF. The DNA of the CDR3 is TGTGCCAGCAGCTGGAACGTAGGGGCCGGGGAGACCCAGTACTTC.

There are a few counts of this clonotype. DNA of the CDR3: TGTGCCAGCAGCGTAGGACATTATAGCAATCAGCCCCAGCATTTT. It is translated as CASSVGHYSNQPQHF. The rearrangement uses TRBV9 and TRBJ1-5, with D hard to call. V was pared by 0 bases and J by 0 bases, with 7 bases between. The length of the CDR3 is 15 residues. Germline V gives CDR1 SGDLS, CDR2 YYNGEE.

This clonotype was counted a few times. J is TRBJ2-1 and V is TRBV3-1; no firm D call. This CDR3 is built from 15 residues. The germline V gene encodes CDR1 LGHDT and CDR2 YNNKEL (reference sequence). The V gene lost 0 bases and the J gene lost 0 bases, with 6 bases spanning the gap. DNA for the CDR3: TGTGCCAGCAGCCAAGATATCGCCTCCTACAATGAGCAGTTCTTC. Its protein is CASSQDIASYNEQFF.

This clonotype was recorded at least ten times. The chain links TRBV11-2 to TRBJ1-2; possible D gene TRBD1, 6 bases. The CDR3 has 15 residues. Germline V CDR1 and CDR2: SGHAT, FQNNGV. Trimming cost V 3 bases and J 1 base, with 12 bases left between them. The CDR3 reads CASSLQGRLNYGYTF. DNA of the CDR3: TGTGCCAGCAGCTTGCAGGGGCGACTTAACTATGGCTACACCTTC.

In the case of this clonotype: With a much larger clone just one base away, this may be a read error. The rearrangement links TRBV6-1 to TRBJ2-3; a weak D match, TRBD2 (5 bases). This CDR3 contains 13 residues. From germline, CDR1 is MNHNS and CDR2 SASEGT. In DNA, the CDR3 is TGTGTCAGCGGCGGCAGGAGCACAGATACGCAGTATTTT. Amino acids: CVSGGRSTDTQYF.

This clonotype was observed many times. The chain carries TRBV6-2 or TRBV6-3 and TRBJ2-3; 8 positions match TRBD2. In germline, CDR1 is MNHEY, CDR2 SVGEGT. Trimming cost V 0 bases and J 4 bases; bases outside gene matches: 6. This CDR3 spans 16 amino acids. The CDR3 spells CASSYSAGGIADTQYF. The CDR3 nucleotides are TGTGCCAGCAGTTACTCGGCGGGGGGAATCGCAGATACGCAGTATTTT.

This chain uses TRBV18 with TRBJ1-2; D perhaps matches TRBD1 (6 bases). The CDR3 is 14 amino acids. The V and J ends lost 1 base and 6 bases respectively, with 12 bases between them. Germline V gives CDR1 KGHSH, CDR2 LQKENI. The CDR3 region is CASSPQSTGDGYTF. CDR3 sequence (DNA): TGTGCCAGCTCACCACAATCGACAGGCGATGGCTACACCTTC.

In this sample, this clonotype turned up a few times. The chain employs TRBV6-6 and TRBJ1-2; D possibly corresponds to TRBD1 (6 bases). Germline CDR1 is MNHNY and CDR2 is SVGAGI (reference sequence). The CDR3 is made up of 14 amino acids. Trimming cost V 5 bases and J 5 bases, with 15 bases left between them. The CDR3 reads CASSPLTGSYGYTF. In nucleotides, the CDR3 is TGTGCCAGCAGTCCCCTGACAGGATCTTATGGCTACACCTTC.

This clonotype was recorded once. The chain uses TRBV6-5 and TRBJ2-5; 11 bases fit TRBD2. CDR3 length equals 16 residues. V was clipped by 2 bases and J by 0 bases; unmatched bases: 2. From germline, CDR1 is MNHEY and CDR2 SVGAGI. CDR3 nucleotides: TGTGCCAGCAGTTACAATAGCGGGGGGGACCAAGAGACCCAGTACTTC. It specifies CASSYNSGGDQETQYF.

This clonotype was found many times. The genes are TRBV20-1 and TRBJ1-2, with D possibly TRBD1 on 6 matching bases. The CDR3 runs to 13 residues. CDR1 and CDR2 from the germline V gene are DFQATT and SNEGSKA (reference sequence). V lost 3 bases and J lost 1, with 9 bases in between. The CDR3 spells CSASGQNNYGYTF. The CDR3 DNA reads as TGCAGTGCTAGTGGACAGAATAACTATGGCTACACCTTC.